Listed below are T cell receptor beta chains from one sample, sequenced in a study of T-cell memory formation after mild COVID-19. TCRdb passed the 5' RACE reads through MiXCR, listing each CDR3 protein once. The data show 350,000 or so distinct CDR3 sequences, 10% to 15% seen once. Sequenced sample: PBMCs or a T cell subset sorted from them (not recorded which). All receptors come from a man younger than 30 who had mild COVID-19 (a few samples of this study predate the infection). Cell type and time point are not known. The CDR3 runs from the conserved cysteine through the conserved F or W. The D gene is left open where the match is weak. Expanded clones are given a class, and other clones once, few, many or no size at all.

clone_size	d_call	v_call	j_call	cdr3_nt	cdr3_aa
many	.	TRBV4-1	TRBJ2-2	TGCGCCAGCAGCCAACCTTCCGGGAACACCGGGGAGCTGTTTTTT	CASSQPSGNTGELFF
.	.	TRBV12-3/TRBV12-4	TRBJ1-3	TGTGCCAGCAGACGGACAGACTCTGGAAACACCATATATTTT	CASRRTDSGNTIYF
few	.	TRBV6-2/TRBV6-3	TRBJ1-5	TGTGCCAGCAGCCTACAGTTGCCGGGAGGAGGGAGCAATCAGCCCCAGCATTTT	CASSLQLPGGGSNQPQHF
many	TRBD1	TRBV4-3	TRBJ1-2	TGCGCCAGCAGCCAAGATGAGGGGGCGCGGGGCTACACCTTC	CASSQDEGARGYTF
few	TRBD1	TRBV5-1	TRBJ2-2	TGCGCCAGCAGCATACAATCGACAGGGCGGGGGGAGCTGTTTTTT	CASSIQSTGRGELFF
.	.	TRBV20-1	TRBJ2-7	TGCAGTGCTAGGGGGGCCCCCTCCTACGAGCAGTACTTC	CSARGAPSYEQYF
.	.	TRBV4-3	TRBJ2-2	TGCGCCAGCAGCCAAGATGGCCCACCGAACACCGGGGAGCTGTTTTTT	CASSQDGPPNTGELFF
many	TRBD1	TRBV12-3/TRBV12-4	TRBJ1-3	TGTGCCAGCGGCTTGACAGGGGGAAACACCATATATTTT	CASGLTGGNTIYF
.	.	TRBV6-2/TRBV6-3	TRBJ2-2	TGTGCCAGCAGTTACTCCCGCACCGGGGAGCTGTTTTTT	CASSYSRTGELFF
few	.	TRBV11-2	TRBJ2-7	TGTGCCAGCAACGTCGCGGTGGGCAGGGCACCTTCCTACGAGCAGTACTTC	CASNVAVGRAPSYEQYF
many	.	TRBV12-3/TRBV12-4	TRBJ2-4	TGTGCCAGCAGTAAGACAGGGGAGGGAAACATTCAGTACTTC	CASSKTGEGNIQYF
few	.	TRBV29-1	TRBJ2-2	TGCGGCACGGGGGCTGGCACCGGGGAGCTGTTTTTT	CGTGAGTGELFF
few	.	TRBV20-1	TRBJ1-1	TGCAGTGCTAGATGGGGCCCGGGAGGGACTGAAGCTTTCTTT	CSARWGPGGTEAFF
few	.	TRBV27	TRBJ2-7	TGTGCCAGCAGTTCCCGGGCCCCCGAGCAGTACTTC	CASSSRAPEQYF
few	TRBD1	TRBV12-3/TRBV12-4	TRBJ2-3	TGTGCCAGCAGGCGGACAGGGGGCGGGGATACGCAGTATTTT	CASRRTGGGDTQYF
many	.	TRBV5-1	TRBJ1-1	TGCGCCAGCAGCTTGGGACCCAGCCTGAACACTGAAGCTTTCTTT	CASSLGPSLNTEAFF
few	TRBD2	TRBV6-2/TRBV6-3	TRBJ2-2	TGTGCCAGCTTCTGGGGGGGGTCCGGGGAGCTGTTTTTT	CASFWGGSGELFF
few	TRBD2	TRBV5-1	TRBJ2-5	TGCGCCAGCAGCCCCGGACTAGGATCGCGGGAGACCCAGTACTTC	CASSPGLGSRETQYF
.	.	TRBV4-3	TRBJ2-3	TGCGCCACCCCGAGGGGGGGGGGCAGAGATACGCAGTATTTT	CATPRGGGRDTQYF
few	TRBD1	TRBV28	TRBJ1-5	TGTGCCAGCACCACTACAGGGGGCGGATTTCAGCCCCAGCATTTT	CASTTTGGGFQPQHF
many	.	TRBV7-3	TRBJ2-1	TGTGCCAGCAGCTTAACGGGCCTCGGTGAGCAGTTCTTC	CASSLTGLGEQFF
.	TRBD1	TRBV9	TRBJ2-3	TGTGCCAGCAGCTCCCAGGGGGCCCCGGATACGCAGTATTTT	CASSSQGAPDTQYF
.	.	TRBV3-1	TRBJ2-1	TGTGCCAGCAGCCAAGGACATTATGGTGAGCAGTTCTTC	CASSQGHYGEQFF
many	.	TRBV7-8	TRBJ2-7	TGTGCCAGCAGCGAGGGACCCTCCTACGAGCAGTACTTC	CASSEGPSYEQYF
.	.	TRBV3-1	TRBJ2-3	TGTGCCAGCAGCCCAGCGGTTACAGATACGCAGTATTTT	CASSPAVTDTQYF
few	TRBD2	TRBV7-3	TRBJ2-3	TGTGCCAGCAGCCCAAGCGGGGGGCGACCGACAGATACGCAGTATTTT	CASSPSGGRPTDTQYF
.	.	TRBV6-5	TRBJ1-1	TGTGCCAGCAGCCCTTGGGCCGGGGCTTTCTTT	CASSPWAGAFF
few	TRBD1	TRBV7-2	TRBJ1-2	TGTGCCAGCAGCTCCCGGACAGGGGGTCTTGGCTACACCTTC	CASSSRTGGLGYTF
few	TRBD2	TRBV7-9	TRBJ2-4	TGTGCCAGCAGCGGGGGACTAATGAAGAACATTCAGTACTTC	CASSGGLMKNIQYF
.	.	TRBV7-6	TRBJ2-2	TGTGCCAGCAGCTCACGGGGATACAACATGAACACCGGGGAGCTGTTTTTT	CASSSRGYNMNTGELFF
many	TRBD2	TRBV12-3/TRBV12-4	TRBJ2-5	TGTGCCAGCAGTTTTCCGGGGGGGGAGGAGACCCAGTACTTC	CASSFPGGEETQYF
.	.	TRBV11-2	TRBJ1-1	TGTGCCAGCAGCTTGACAGATTCGAACACTGAAGCTTTCTTT	CASSLTDSNTEAFF
.	.	TRBV7-3	TRBJ2-1	TGTGCCAGCAGCTATGATGCGGGGAATGAGCAGTTCTTC	CASSYDAGNEQFF
.	.	TRBV7-9	TRBJ2-1	TGTGCCAGCAGCTTACTAGGTCCCAATGAGCAGTTCTTC	CASSLLGPNEQFF
few	.	TRBV19	TRBJ1-1	TGTGCCAGTAGTATGGGGGGCACTGAAGCTTTCTTT	CASSMGGTEAFF
.	.	TRBV6-6	TRBJ1-1	TGTGCCAGCATCTCAGTGGGGGGAGGCAACACTGAAGCTTTCTTT	CASISVGGGNTEAFF
few	.	TRBV18	TRBJ1-6	TGTGCCAGCAACTCCGGACAGTATAATTCACCCCTCCACTTT	CASNSGQYNSPLHF
few	TRBD1	TRBV7-3	TRBJ2-5	TGTGCCAGCAGCCATGGGGACAGGCCCCAAGAGACCCAGTACTTC	CASSHGDRPQETQYF
few	TRBD1	TRBV5-6	TRBJ2-7	TGTGCCAGCAGCACGGGACAGTCCCCTTCCTACGAGCAGTACTTC	CASSTGQSPSYEQYF
.	.	TRBV4-1	TRBJ2-3	TGCGCCAGCAGCCAAGGTGGGACGGGGCTAAGAGATACGCAGTATTTT	CASSQGGTGLRDTQYF
.	.	TRBV12-3/TRBV12-4	TRBJ2-7	TGTGCCAGCAGTTTAGAACCAGGGACCTACGAGCAGTACTTC	CASSLEPGTYEQYF
.	.	TRBV18	TRBJ2-5	TGTGCCAGCTCGGCCAGCGTTCTAGAAGAGACCCAGTACTTC	CASSASVLEETQYF
.	.	TRBV20-1	TRBJ1-1	TGCAGTGCTAGACGGGGGGCGGTGAACACTGAAGCTTTCTTT	CSARRGAVNTEAFF
few	.	TRBV7-6	TRBJ2-3	TGTGCCAGCAGCAACGATGGGGTCACAGATACGCAGTATTTT	CASSNDGVTDTQYF
once	.	TRBV6-6	TRBJ2-2	TGTGCCAGCAGTTACTCGTTACGTGAGGGTATTTGGACCGGGGAGCTGTTTTTT	CASSYSLREGIWTGELFF